This section outlines one TCR beta chain sequence together with its context. Enrollment of patients from Seattle took place during active infection, with longitudinal follow-up. These data come from a study of blood T cell repertoires in COVID-19. Per the study methods: Using reference gene primer amplification, nucleated cell counts were estimated. The protocol was immunoSEQ multiplex PCR, while the TCRdb copy is restricted to in-frame clones and leaves out a portion. The V and J calls and clone size were taken over from that table, and D and trimming were inferred from the DNA. The sample has approximately 460,000 clones, approximately 92% seen once; the top ten hold roughly 0.84%. Looked up from germline, CDR1 is SGHNT and CDR2 is YENEEA. The CDR3 has 20 amino acids. The J segment lost 4 bases and the V segment lost 3 bases, leaving 17 bases of the junction unmatched.

The TCR originated in a man younger than 30 with COVID-19, enrolled during active disease. Specimen: peripheral blood. J is TRBJ2-7 and V is TRBV11-3; TRBD2 aligns across 14 bases. CDR3 amino acids: CASSFTQRRLAGGSRYEQYF. CDR3 DNA: TGTGCCAGCAGCTTCACCCAGAGACGACTAGCGGGAGGGTCTAGGTACGAGCAGTACTTC.